The following is a T cell receptor (beta chain) sequence with its context. This record comes from a study of cytomegalovirus exposure and HLA in healthy donors. Germline CDR1 is SQVTM and CDR2 is ANQGSEA. Trimming left V 6 bases short and J 4 bases short, with 16 bases between. CDR3 size: 14 residues. These donors were members of the roughly 120-subject validation cohort, a group separate from the roughly 670-subject first cohort. Profiled with immunoSEQ multiplex PCR; TCRdb holds only in-frame clones, not every one. The data contain some 80,000 clones, 95% to 97% of them seen just once; the ten biggest clones take up about 1.3%.

The sequenced sample was PBMCs. The TCR was taken from a woman aged 18-29 years in good health and CMV-seronegative. V gene TRBV29-1 combines with J gene TRBJ2-1; no clear D. CDR3: CSVGQIIKYNEQFF. CDR3 nucleotides: TGCAGCGTCGGTCAAATAATAAAGTACAATGAGCAGTTCTTC.